The 11 T cell receptor beta chains listed next were all sequenced from one sample in a study of shared clonotypes between healthy human individuals. TCRdb's table, derived via immunoSEQ multiplex PCR, lists solely in-frame clones and lacks some. The table has about 490,000 clones, 76% seen once; the top ten hold approximately 12%. The sample taken for sequencing was PBMCs. Every receptor here comes from a woman aged 40-49 years in good health. Some clones in this sample may be carry-over from other donors' samples.

V gene TRBV18 combines with J gene TRBJ2-1; 9 nucleotides match TRBD2. The CDR3 loop spans 14 amino acids. With 0 bases clipped from V and 7 bases from J, the junction kept 1 base outside the gene matches. Germline CDR1 and CDR2: KGHSH and LQKENI. The CDR3 protein is CASSPPAGGNEQFF. The CDR3 nucleotides read TGTGCCAGCTCACCACCGGCGGGAGGGAATGAGCAGTTCTTC.

This clone was seen a handful of times. The chain links TRBV5-1 to TRBJ2-5; D might be TRBD2 (5 bases). CDR3 length equals 15 residues. Trimming removed 0 bases from V and 6 bases from J, with 15 bases in between. Germline lookup yields CDR1 SGHRS and CDR2 YFSETQ. The CDR3 coding sequence is TGCGCCAGCAGCTTGGACTATACTCCTAGCCAGACCCAGTACTTC. It translates to CASSLDYTPSQTQYF.

There are a few counts of this clone. As DNA, the CDR3 is TGTGCCAGTAGTATAGACGGCGGATCCTACGAGCAGTACTTC. Translating gives CASSIDGGSYEQYF. The chain couples TRBV19 to TRBJ2-7, with D hard to call. This CDR3 contains 14 residues. Germline CDR1 reads LNHDA; CDR2 reads SQIVND (reference sequence). Trimming pared 0 bases from V and 1 base from J, leaving 7 bases between.

The chain carries TRBV28 and TRBJ2-7; the match to TRBD1 covers 9 bases. This CDR3 has 16 amino acids. Germline CDR1 is MDHEN and CDR2 is SYDVKM. The junction had 9 bases not matched to a gene; V was cut back by 4 bases and J by 2 bases. The CDR3 spells CASSSGSTGGPYEQYF. CDR3 sequence (DNA): TGTGCCAGCAGTTCCGGCTCGACAGGGGGGCCCTACGAGCAGTACTTC.

This clone was seen a single time. This rearrangement joins TRBV18 to TRBJ2-5, with 8 bases matching TRBD1. This CDR3 has 14 residues. The V and J ends lost 2 bases and 5 bases, in that order; junction bases with no gene match: 4. Germline loops: CDR1 KGHSH, CDR2 LQKENI. CDR3 bases: TGTGCCAGCTCACCAGCTACAGGGGGGGAGACCCAGTACTTC. Residues: CASSPATGGETQYF. Looking up the rest from reference TRBV18 and TRBJ2-5 gives the full variable domain: NAGVMQNPRHLVRRRGQEARLRCSPMKGHSHVYWYRQLPEEGLKFMVYLQKENIIDESGMPKERFSAEFPKEGPSILRIQQVVRGDSAAYFCASSPATGGETQYFGPGTRLLVL.

The chain uses TRBV4-2 and TRBJ2-2; the match to TRBD2 covers 10 bases. J gave up 3 bases and V 0 bases, and 7 bases lay outside the gene matches. Germline loops: CDR1 LGHNA, CDR2 YNFKEQ. The CDR3 extends over 18 amino acids. CDR3 sequence reads: CASSQDLSGRADTGELFF. The CDR3 DNA reads TGTGCCAGCAGCCAAGATCTGAGCGGGAGGGCCGACACCGGGGAGCTGTTTTTT.

This clone was seen a few times. This chain links TRBV10-3 with TRBJ1-5; D is ambiguous. The CDR3 spans 16 residues. The V gene lost 3 bases and the J gene lost 4 bases, with 16 bases spanning the gap. The germline gives CDR1 ENHRY, CDR2 SYGVKD. The CDR3 loop reads CAISDKGLIRNQPQHF. Written as DNA, the CDR3 is TGTGCCATCAGTGATAAGGGTCTGATTCGAAATCAGCCCCAGCATTTT.

The sample holds many counts of this clone. V usage is TRBV15 and J usage is TRBJ2-7; 12 bases agree with TRBD1. The CDR3 is made up of 18 amino acids. Germline V lookup: CDR1 LNHNV, CDR2 YYDKDF (reference sequence). Losses at the gene ends were 3 bases for V and 0 bases for J; bases not matched to a gene: 9. CDR3 region: CATSRGQGATPGSYEQYF. The CDR3 DNA is TGTGCCACCAGCAGGGGACAGGGGGCGACGCCCGGCTCCTACGAGCAGTACTTC.

V is TRBV29-1 and J is TRBJ2-7, with D perhaps being TRBD1 or TRBD2 (6 bases each). The ends were cut back, 6 bases at V and 4 bases at J, with 16 bases in the middle. The CDR3 has 13 residues. Germline V gives CDR1 SQVTM, CDR2 ANQGSEA. Written as DNA, the CDR3 is TGCAGCGTCCAAGGGGGACTCCAATACGAGCAGTACTTC. Its protein product is CSVQGGLQYEQYF.

This clone was observed a handful of times. The rearrangement links TRBV28 to TRBJ2-1; 10 positions agree with TRBD2. The V gene end was trimmed by 2 bases and the J gene end by 7 bases; junction bases not matched to a gene: 5. This CDR3 is 15 amino acids long. Germline assignment: CDR1 MDHEN and CDR2 SYDVKM. This CDR3 is CASSLPSGRKNEQFF. The DNA for the CDR3 is TGTGCCAGCAGTTTACCTAGCGGGAGAAAAAATGAGCAGTTCTTC. Supplemented by reference TRBV28 and TRBJ2-1, the full variable domain reads DVKVTQSSRYLVKRTGEKVFLECVQDMDHENMFWYRQDPGLGLRLIYFSYDVKMKEKGDIPEGYSVSREKKERFSLILESASTNQTSMYLCASSLPSGRKNEQFFGPGTRLTVL.

Concerning this clone: A far more abundant clone sits one base away, making this likely a read error. The genes are TRBV30 and TRBJ2-7; D is possibly TRBD1 or TRBD2 (5 bases each). Germline assignment: CDR1 GTSNPN and CDR2 SVGIG (reference sequence). CDR3 length: 13 amino acids. CDR3 region: CASPGPSIYERYF. The CDR3, as DNA: TGTGCCTCGCCGGGACCGTCCATCTACGAGCGGTACTTC.